The 23 T cell receptor beta chains below were found in one sample sequenced in a study of T cells in Graves' hyperthyroidism and ophthalmopathy. Regions amplified from RNA transcripts were the TCR beta CDR3 regions. When the TCR CDR3 underwent first-round RT-PCR, the HTBI primer set was used. In TCRdb, the multiplex PCR reads were re-called with MiXCR into one record per CDR3 protein. Among around 620,000 distinct CDR3 sequences listed, about 43% were seen once. The sequenced material came from peripheral blood or thyroid tissue (not recorded which). The receptors here all came from an adult woman with Graves' disease, either hyperthyroidism or ophthalmopathy (not recorded which).

The chain combines TRBV7-3 with TRBJ1-1; D not certain. CDR3 length equals 12 residues. Germline assignment: CDR1 SGHTA and CDR2 FQGTGA. V lost 8 bases and J 2 bases, leaving 9 bases between the germline ends. CDR3: CASEADNTEAFF. The CDR3 region has the DNA TGTGCCAGCGAAGCGGACAACACTGAAGCTTTCTTT.

This clonotype has at least ten counts. The chain links TRBV9 to TRBJ1-5; 10 bases are shared with TRBD1. The V and J ends lost 4 bases and 7 bases, in that order; junction bases with no gene match: 8. The CDR3 is made up of 15 amino acids. Germline V gene data show CDR1 as SGDLS and CDR2 as YYNGEE. CDR3 region: CASSLTGGAEQPQHF. For the CDR3, the DNA is TGTGCCAGCAGCCTGACAGGGGGCGCGGAGCAGCCCCAGCATTTT. The full variable domain, rest sourced from reference TRBV9 and TRBJ1-5, is DSGVTQTPKHLITATGQRVTLRCSPRSGDLSVYWYQQSLDQGLQFLIQYYNGEERAKGNILERFSAQQFPDLHSELNLSSLELGDSALYFCASSLTGGAEQPQHFGDGTRLSIL.

This clonotype was observed at least ten times. This rearrangement joins TRBV20-1 to TRBJ1-5; D gene unclear. Germline CDR1 is DFQATT and CDR2 is SNEGSKA (reference sequence). V lost 5 bases and J lost 2, with 16 bases in between. The CDR3 runs 15 residues. The CDR3 protein is CSAPDDRARNQPQHF. The CDR3 region has the DNA TGCAGTGCTCCAGACGACCGGGCCCGCAATCAGCCCCAGCATTTT.

This clonotype is a singleton in its sample. The chain links TRBV4-3 to TRBJ2-5; 10 bases fit TRBD2. Losses at the gene ends were 4 bases for V and 1 base for J; bases not matched to a gene: 6. CDR1 LGHNA and CDR2 YSLEER come from the germline V gene. This CDR3 comprises 16 residues. This CDR3 is CASSLLAGTVQETQYF. CDR3 DNA sequence: TGCGCCAGCAGCCTACTAGCGGGAACTGTCCAAGAGACCCAGTACTTC.

There are many counts of this clonotype. The CDR3 DNA follows: TGTGCCATCAGTGAGTACAGGACGAACACCGGGGAGCTGTTTTTT. Protein: CAISEYRTNTGELFF. The chain couples TRBV10-3 to TRBJ2-2; a possible D gene is TRBD1 (5 bases). Germline V gives CDR1 ENHRY, CDR2 SYGVKD. Between the trimmed V and J ends, which lost 1 base and 0 bases, there was a span of 6 bases. This CDR3 spans 15 amino acids.

On this clonotype: Germline is not matched at one junction end, which may reflect a read error. V gene TRBV29-1 combines with J gene TRBJ2-7; 7 bases align to TRBD2. This CDR3 spans 12 amino acids. Germline V CDR1 and CDR2: SQVTM, ANQGSEA. CDR3 amino acids: CSVGGRVGELYF. The CDR3, as DNA: TGCAGCGTTGGGGGGAGGGTTGGGGAGCTGTACTTC.

This clonotype was counted at least ten times. The genes are TRBV9 and TRBJ1-5, with D maybe TRBD1 (6 bases). The CDR3 consists of 15 residues. The germline V gene encodes CDR1 SGDLS and CDR2 YYNGEE. Trimming stripped 4 bases from V and 6 bases from J, with 17 bases between. This CDR3 reads CASSRGQTQGQPQHF. The CDR3 DNA is TGTGCCAGCAGCAGAGGACAGACCCAGGGTCAGCCCCAGCATTTT. Supplemented by reference TRBV9 and TRBJ1-5, the full variable domain reads DSGVTQTPKHLITATGQRVTLRCSPRSGDLSVYWYQQSLDQGLQFLIQYYNGEERAKGNILERFSAQQFPDLHSELNLSSLELGDSALYFCASSRGQTQGQPQHFGDGTRLSIL.

V and J are TRBV5-1 and TRBJ2-6; 7 positions agree with TRBD1. Germline V gene lookup returns CDR1 SGHRS and CDR2 YFSETQ. The CDR3 runs to 17 residues. V dropped 0 bases and J dropped 0; count of bases not matched to a gene: 3. For the CDR3, the DNA is TGCGCCAGCAGCTTGGCGGGACAGATCTCTGGGGCCAACGTCCTGACTTTC. Residues: CASSLAGQISGANVLTF.

There are many counts of this clonotype. The chain joins TRBV19 to TRBJ2-5; TRBD1 aligns across 9 bases. V dropped 6 bases and J dropped 4; count of bases not matched to a gene: 9. The CDR3 is made up of 15 amino acids. Germline-derived CDR1 and CDR2 are LNHDA and SQIVND (reference sequence). CDR3 DNA: TGTGCCAGTAGGCGCCGGGACAGGGTAGGAGAGACCCAGTACTTC. Translating it yields CASRRRDRVGETQYF.

This clonotype was seen repeatedly, ten times or more. The chain combines TRBV10-3 with TRBJ2-2; possible D gene TRBD2, 5 bases. Germline-derived CDR1 and CDR2 are ENHRY and SYGVKD. The germline V and J ends were trimmed by 4 bases and 4 bases, with 13 bases remaining between them. This CDR3 contains 15 residues. The CDR3 nucleotides read TGTGCCATCAGTGGAGGGTTTCGAGGCACCGGGGAGCTGTTTTTT. Its translation is CAISGGFRGTGELFF.

This clonotype was observed many times. The chain uses TRBV19 and TRBJ2-2, with a tentative D call TRBD1 (5 bases). Germline CDR1 and CDR2: LNHDA and SQIVND (reference sequence). The V end was cut by 9 bases, the J end by 4 bases, with 12 bases between. This CDR3 comprises 13 residues. The CDR3 protein is CASAERGTGELFF. CDR3 DNA sequence: TGTGCCAGCGCAGAAAGGGGCACCGGGGAGCTGTTTTTT.

This clonotype was observed a few times. A read error may explain this, as a much larger clone is one base away. V gene TRBV10-3 combines with J gene TRBJ1-5; D uncertain. Germline V CDR1 and CDR2: ENHRY, SYGVKD. The CDR3 totals 12 residues. The germline V and J ends were trimmed by 3 bases and 4 bases, with 4 bases remaining between them. The DNA of the CDR3 is TGTGCCATCAGTGACCCGAATCAGCCCCAGCATTTT. It specifies CAISDPNQPQHF.

In this sample, this clonotype turned up many times. A much larger clone is a single base away; this may be a read error. This chain joins TRBV6-1 and TRBJ1-1; tentatively, D is TRBD1 (6 bases). Germline V gene lookup returns CDR1 MNHNS and CDR2 SASEGT. This CDR3 is built from 13 residues. V was cut by 4 bases and J by 0 bases, with 6 bases left in between. CDR3 nucleotide sequence: TGTGCCAGCAGTGGGACAGTGAACACTGAAGCTTTCTTT. Translating gives CASSGTVNTEAFF.

About this clonotype itself: One end of the junction varies from germline; a read error may be responsible. The chain employs TRBV2 and TRBJ2-7, with D unclear. The germline gives CDR1 SNHLY, CDR2 FYNNEI. CDR3 length: 12 residues. Here the CDR3 reads CASTESSYEQYF. CDR3 sequence (DNA): TGTGCCAGCACTGAAAGCTCCTACGAGCAGTACTTC.

The chain recombines TRBV6-5 with TRBJ1-2; D possibly corresponds to TRBD1 (5 bases). The CDR3 is made up of 15 amino acids. Trimming pared 2 bases from V and 8 bases from J, leaving 18 bases between. Per germline, CDR1 MNHEY and CDR2 SVGAGI. CDR3 region: CASSYLQTDPGGYTF. DNA for the CDR3: TGTGCCAGCAGTTACCTCCAGACAGATCCGGGAGGCTACACCTTC.

This rearrangement joins TRBV29-1 to TRBJ1-4; 9 nucleotides line up with TRBD1. CDR3 length equals 14 residues. V was clipped by 7 bases and J by 5 bases; unmatched bases: 8. The germline V gene encodes CDR1 SQVTM and CDR2 ANQGSEA. The chain's CDR3 is CSAYSGTGNEKLFF. In DNA, the CDR3 is TGCAGCGCATATAGCGGGACAGGGAATGAAAAACTGTTTTTT. The whole variable domain, filled in from reference TRBV29-1 and TRBJ1-4, reads SAVISQKPSRDICQRGTSLTIQCQVDSQVTMMFWYRQQPGQSLTLIATANQGSEATYESGFVIDKFPISRPNLTFSTLTVSNMSPEDSSIYLCSAYSGTGNEKLFFGSGTQLSVL.

As regards this clonotype: The junction does not match germline at one end; this may be a read error. The CDR3 DNA sequence: TGCGCCAGCAGAGACGGGAACACCGGGGAGCTGCTTTTT. Encoded protein: CASRDGNTGELLF. This chain joins TRBV10-2 and TRBJ2-2; D may be TRBD2 (5 bases). CDR3 length equals 13 residues. From germline, CDR1 is WSHSY and CDR2 SAAADI.

This clonotype was observed many times. The chain carries TRBV5-1 and TRBJ1-1; a weak D match, TRBD1 (6 bases). The V end lost 0 bases, the J end lost 7 bases, and 16 bases lay between the germline ends. The CDR3 consists of 15 residues. The germline CDR1 and CDR2 sequences are SGHRS and YFSETQ. The chain's CDR3 is CASSLVGSGDSEAFF. The CDR3 bases are TGCGCCAGCAGCTTGGTTGGGTCAGGGGATAGTGAAGCTTTCTTT.

The chain couples TRBV29-1 to TRBJ2-5, with 8 bases aligning to TRBD2. The length of the CDR3 is 15 residues. With V trimmed by 4 bases and J by 0 bases, 7 bases remained unmatched. Germline V gives CDR1 SQVTM, CDR2 ANQGSEA. CDR3 nucleotides: TGCAGCGTTGTGTCGAGCGGGGGACACCAAGAGACCCAGTACTTC. Encoded protein: CSVVSSGGHQETQYF.

This chain joins TRBV2 and TRBJ1-5; D gene uncertain. V was clipped by 0 bases and J by 6 bases, with 12 bases between them. The CDR3 runs 15 residues. Germline V gene lookup returns CDR1 SNHLY and CDR2 FYNNEI. In DNA form, the CDR3 reads TGTGCCAGCAGTGAAGCGACGTTGGGCGGTCAGCCCCAGCATTTT. It is translated as CASSEATLGGQPQHF.

This chain uses TRBV9 with TRBJ1-2; D perhaps matches TRBD1 (6 bases). Looked up from germline, CDR1 is SGDLS and CDR2 is YYNGEE. The CDR3 sequence is 14 residues long. V was clipped by 2 bases and J by 12 bases, with 20 bases between them. CDR3 amino acids: CASSVGGLSSGNTF. For the CDR3, the DNA is TGTGCCAGCAGCGTGGGGGGGCTAAGCTCTGGAAACACCTTC.

The chain uses TRBV13 and TRBJ2-7; 7 positions agree with TRBD2. Germline-derived CDR1 and CDR2 are PRHDT and FYEKMQ (reference sequence). The junction had 8 bases not matched to a gene; V was cut back by 6 bases and J by 3 bases. The CDR3 runs 14 residues. The chain's CDR3 is CASSRAGDRYEQYF. The DNA of the CDR3 is TGTGCCAGCAGTCGGGCGGGAGACCGCTACGAGCAGTACTTC.

CDR3 region: CAISEKWEAGYEQYF. For the CDR3, the DNA is TGTGCCATCAGTGAGAAATGGGAGGCCGGCTACGAGCAGTACTTC. The genes are TRBV10-3 and TRBJ2-7; tentatively, D is TRBD2 (6 bases). Germline V gene sequence: CDR1 ENHRY, CDR2 SYGVKD. Trimming shortened V by 2 bases and J by 3 bases, and 14 bases separated the two germline ends. The CDR3 loop spans 15 amino acids.